The T cell receptor (beta chain) under discussion was sequenced for a study of T cell changes during pregnancy in multiple sclerosis. CDR3 length equals 14 residues. Losses at the gene ends were 4 bases for V and 7 bases for J; bases not matched to a gene: 5. Germline values: CDR1 SGHRS, CDR2 YFSETQ. This clone was found once. TCRdb's copy holds only in-frame clones and misses some; the assay was immunoSEQ multiplex PCR. The sample consists of about 55,000 clones, about nine tenths of them appearing once. V gene TRBV5-1 combines with J gene TRBJ2-1, with 10 positions matching TRBD2. This TCR derives from a female donor with multiple sclerosis, enrolled in a pregnancy study. The specimen comprised CD4+ T cells from peripheral blood mononuclear cells, sampled in the first trimester of pregnancy. The CDR3 bases are TGCGCCAGCAGCCCAGGGACTAGCGTGAATGAGCAGTTCTTC. Residues: CASSPGTSVNEQFF. The variable domain in full, with the rest retrieved from reference TRBV5-1 and TRBJ2-1, is KAGVTQTPRYLIKTRGQQVTLSCSPISGHRSVSWYQQTPGQGLQFLFEYFSETQRNKGNFPGRFSGRQFSNSRSEMNVSTLELGDSALYLCASSPGTSVNEQFFGPGTRLTVL.